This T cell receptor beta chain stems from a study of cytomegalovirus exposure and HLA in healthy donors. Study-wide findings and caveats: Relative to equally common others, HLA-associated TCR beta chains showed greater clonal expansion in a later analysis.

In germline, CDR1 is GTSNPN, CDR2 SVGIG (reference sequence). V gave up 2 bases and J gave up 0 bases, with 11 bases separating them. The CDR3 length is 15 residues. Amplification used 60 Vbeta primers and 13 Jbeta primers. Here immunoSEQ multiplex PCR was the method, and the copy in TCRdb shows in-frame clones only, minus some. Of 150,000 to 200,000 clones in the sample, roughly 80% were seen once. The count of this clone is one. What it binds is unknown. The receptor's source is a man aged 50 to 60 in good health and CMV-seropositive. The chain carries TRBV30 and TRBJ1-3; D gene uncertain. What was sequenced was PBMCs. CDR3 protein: CAWSLGGRSGNTIYF. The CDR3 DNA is TGTGCCTGGAGTCTGGGTGGGCGCTCTGGAAACACCATATATTTT.